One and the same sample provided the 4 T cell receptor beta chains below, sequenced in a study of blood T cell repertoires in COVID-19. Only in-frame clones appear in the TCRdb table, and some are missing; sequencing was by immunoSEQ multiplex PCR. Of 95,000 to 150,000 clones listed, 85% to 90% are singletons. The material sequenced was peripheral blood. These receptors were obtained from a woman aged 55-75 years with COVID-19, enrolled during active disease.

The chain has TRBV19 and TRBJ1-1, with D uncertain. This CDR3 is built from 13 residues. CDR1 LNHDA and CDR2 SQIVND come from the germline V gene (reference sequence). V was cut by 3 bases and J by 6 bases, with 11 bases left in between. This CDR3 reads CASSIGWPAEAFF. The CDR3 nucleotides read TGTGCCAGTAGTATCGGGTGGCCCGCTGAAGCTTTCTTT. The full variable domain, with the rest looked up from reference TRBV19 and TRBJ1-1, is DGGITQSPKYLFRKEGQNVTLSCEQNLNHDAMYWYRQDPGQGLRLIYYSQIVNDFQKGDIAEGYSVSREKKESFPLTVTSAQKNPTAFYLCASSIGWPAEAFFGQGTRLTVV.

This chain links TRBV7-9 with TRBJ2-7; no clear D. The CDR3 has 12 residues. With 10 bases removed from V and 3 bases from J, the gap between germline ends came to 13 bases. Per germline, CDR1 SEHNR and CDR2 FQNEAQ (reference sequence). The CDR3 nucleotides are TGTGCCACCGTAACTACCAGCTACGAGCAGTACTTC. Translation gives CATVTTSYEQYF.

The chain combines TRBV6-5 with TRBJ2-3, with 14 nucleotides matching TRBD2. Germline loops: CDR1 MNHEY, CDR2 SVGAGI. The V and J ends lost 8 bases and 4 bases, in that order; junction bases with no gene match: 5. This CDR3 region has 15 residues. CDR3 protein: CASQTSGGGSDTQYF. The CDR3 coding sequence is TGTGCCAGCCAGACTAGCGGGGGGGGATCAGATACGCAGTATTTT.

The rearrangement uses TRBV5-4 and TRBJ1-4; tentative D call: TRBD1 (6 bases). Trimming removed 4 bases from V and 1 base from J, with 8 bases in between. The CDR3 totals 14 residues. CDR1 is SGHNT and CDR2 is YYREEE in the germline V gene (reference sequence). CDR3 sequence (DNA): TGTGCCAGCAGCCAGGGGAGAACTAATGAAAAACTGTTTTTT. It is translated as CASSQGRTNEKLFF.